This TCR beta chain was retrieved from a study of OX40 agonist ivuxolimab in advanced cancers. Study overall: Intravenous ivuxolimab was administered to patients every 2 weeks at 0.01 to 10 mg/kg. Subjects had a mean age of around 60 years, with a range of about 23 to 90; less than 90% were male. Participants could have had prior anti-PD-1, anti-PD-L1 or anti-CTLA-4 therapy, and about 40% had some.

Only in-frame clones appear in the TCRdb table, and some are missing; sequencing was by immunoSEQ multiplex PCR. The profile shows about 21,000 clones, over 65% of them singletons. This receptor was obtained from an adult with an advanced solid tumor such as melanoma, head and neck, liver or kidney cancer. The sequenced sample was CD4+ or CD8+ T cells sorted from blood, obtained in a trial of the OX40 agonist ivuxolimab.

Here the CDR3 reads CASSLGAWADVNTEAFF. The CDR3 nucleotides read TGTGCCAGCAGCTTGGGGGCGTGGGCGGACGTGAACACTGAAGCTTTCTTT. The chain couples TRBV7-2 to TRBJ1-1; D possibly corresponds to TRBD1 (6 bases). Trimming removed 3 bases at V and 0 bases at J, with 17 bases between. The CDR3 contains 17 residues. CDR1 is SGHTA, CDR2 FQGNSA, per germline.